The rows below give T cell receptor beta chains drawn from one sample of a study of molecular identifiers for immune sequencing clone quantification. TCRdb itself ran the PCR reads through MiXCR, one entry per CDR3 protein. The data contain about 640,000 distinct CDR3 sequences, roughly 21% of them seen just once; the ten biggest clones take up around 0.86%. The sequenced material came from naive CD8+ T cells from blood, with Jurkat cell RNA spiked in. These receptors were collected from a human donor in good health. Some libraries in this study had Jurkat cell RNA spiked in. Each CDR3 is given with its conserved first and last residue.

j_call,v_call,cdr3_length,cdr3_aa
TRBJ2-2,TRBV24-1,15,CATSRSGSSTGELFF
TRBJ1-6,TRBV5-1,13,CASSLAPGSPLHF
TRBJ2-7,TRBV11-2,12,CASSLWTGGQYF
TRBJ2-5,TRBV27,14,CASSLLGEQETQYF
TRBJ1-5,TRBV5-1,15,CASSLEGQGDQPQHF
TRBJ2-3,TRBV12-3/TRBV12-4,13,CASSLALPDTQYF
TRBJ2-1,TRBV30,13,CAWRQTGGNEQFF
TRBJ1-1,TRBV28,16,CASSLHKELLNTEAFF
TRBJ2-7,TRBV4-3,14,CASSPTQGSYEQYF
TRBJ1-1,TRBV27,15,CASSAAGGMNTEAFF
TRBJ2-7,TRBV27,14,CASSFYRERYEQYF
TRBJ2-3,TRBV11-2,16,CASSLEERGRTDTQYF
TRBJ2-7,TRBV6-1,14,CASSEIASTYEQYF
TRBJ1-2,TRBV20-1,14,CSARGGQFNYGYTF
TRBJ2-5,TRBV4-1,16,CASSQERFGVGETQYF
TRBJ2-7,TRBV7-6,17,CASSLAGGVGSSYEQYF
TRBJ2-1,TRBV7-9,12,CASSSLRGTEFF
TRBJ1-2,TRBV9,14,CASSVGAGARGYTF
TRBJ2-3,TRBV15,15,CATSRDLDGSDTQYF
TRBJ2-7,TRBV6-5,15,CASSSGPFPSYEQYF
TRBJ1-2,TRBV20-1,13,CSAREQGLYGYTF
TRBJ1-5,TRBV9,14,CASSPEREDQPQHF
TRBJ2-7,TRBV27,13,CASSFQGALEQYF
TRBJ2-7,TRBV12-3/TRBV12-4,14,CASSRNRDGYEQYF
TRBJ2-7,TRBV5-1,15,CASSHGPQGEYEQYF
TRBJ2-7,TRBV20-1,11,CSARIGYEQYF
TRBJ2-7,TRBV2,13,CASGSRTGHEQYF
TRBJ2-3,TRBV20-1,18,CSARDGSPRFTSTDTQYF
TRBJ2-3,TRBV12-5,15,CASALSEGSTDTQYF
TRBJ2-3,TRBV11-3,15,CASSFSSGIADTQYF